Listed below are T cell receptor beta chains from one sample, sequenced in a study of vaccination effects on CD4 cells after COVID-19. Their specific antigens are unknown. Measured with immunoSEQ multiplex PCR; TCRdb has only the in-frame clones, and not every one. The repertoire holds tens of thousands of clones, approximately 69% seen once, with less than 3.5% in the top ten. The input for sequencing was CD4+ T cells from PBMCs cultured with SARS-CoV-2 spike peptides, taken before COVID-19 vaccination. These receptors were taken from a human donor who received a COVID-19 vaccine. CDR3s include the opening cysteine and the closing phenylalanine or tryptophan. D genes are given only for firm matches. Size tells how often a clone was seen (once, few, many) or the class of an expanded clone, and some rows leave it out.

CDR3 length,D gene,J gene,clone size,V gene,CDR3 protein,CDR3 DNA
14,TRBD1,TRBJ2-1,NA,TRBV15,CATSDGIRGYEQFF,TGTGCCACCAGCGACGGGATCAGGGGGTACGAGCAGTTCTTC
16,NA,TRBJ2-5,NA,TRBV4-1,CASSQDGSAGWDTQYF,TGCGCCAGCAGCCAAGACGGCAGTGCGGGATGGGATACCCAGTACTTC
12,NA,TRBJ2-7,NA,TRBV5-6,CASSSSSYEQYF,TGTGCCAGCAGTAGCAGTAGCTACGAGCAGTACTTC
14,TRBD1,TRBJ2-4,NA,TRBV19,CASSDRGYGNIQYF,TGTGCCAGTAGTGACAGGGGGTACGGAAACATTCAGTACTTC
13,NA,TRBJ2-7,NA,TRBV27,CASSSQGADEQYF,TGTGCCAGCAGTTCGCAGGGTGCCGACGAGCAGTACTTC
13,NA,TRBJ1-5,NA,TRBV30,CAWRAKGNQPQHF,TGTGCCTGGAGAGCGAAGGGCAATCAGCCCCAGCATTTT
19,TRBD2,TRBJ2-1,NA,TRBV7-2,CASSARLAGGPKSYNEQFF,TGTGCCAGCAGCGCGCGACTAGCGGGGGGGCCGAAGTCCTACAATGAGCAGTTCTTC
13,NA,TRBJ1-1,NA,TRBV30,CAWSVAMNTEAFF,TGTGCCTGGAGTGTGGCCATGAACACTGAAGCTTTCTTT
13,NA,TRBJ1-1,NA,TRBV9,CASSPTVGTEAFF,TGTGCCAGCAGCCCCACCGTGGGCACTGAAGCTTTCTTT
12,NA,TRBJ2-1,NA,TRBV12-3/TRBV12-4,CASSLTLLEQFF,TGTGCCAGCAGTTTAACTCTGCTTGAGCAGTTCTTC
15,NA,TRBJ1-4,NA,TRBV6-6,CASSGTTSTNEKLFF,TGTGCCAGCAGTGGTACAACCTCAACTAATGAAAAACTGTTTTTT
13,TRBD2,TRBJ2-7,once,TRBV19,CASKDGRADEQYF,TGTGCCAGTAAGGACGGGAGGGCCGACGAGCAGTACTTC
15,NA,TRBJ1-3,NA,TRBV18,CASSPPANSGNTIYF,TGTGCCAGCTCACCACCCGCTAACTCTGGAAACACCATATATTTT
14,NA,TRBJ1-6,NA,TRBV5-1,CASKLDGPNSPLHF,TGCGCCAGCAAGCTGGACGGGCCTAATTCACCCCTCCACTTT
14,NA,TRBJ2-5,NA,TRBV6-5,CASSNSAEKETQYF,TGTGCCAGCAGTAACTCTGCGGAAAAAGAGACCCAGTACTTC
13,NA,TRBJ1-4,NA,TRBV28,CASSFGGNEKLFF,TGTGCCAGCAGTTTTGGGGGCAATGAAAAACTGTTTTTT
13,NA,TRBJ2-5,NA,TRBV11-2,CASRTGSQETQYF,TGTGCCAGCCGGACTGGCTCCCAAGAGACCCAGTACTTC
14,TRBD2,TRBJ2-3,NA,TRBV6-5,CASSYYKREATQYF,TGTGCCAGCAGTTACTACAAGCGGGAGGCTACGCAGTATTTT
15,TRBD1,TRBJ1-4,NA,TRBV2,CASSTGQGPNEKLFF,TGTGCCAGCAGTACAGGACAGGGGCCGAATGAAAAACTGTTTTTT
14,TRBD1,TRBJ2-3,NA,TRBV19,CASSIAWDSYTQYF,TGTGCCAGTAGTATCGCTTGGGACAGCTATACGCAGTATTTT
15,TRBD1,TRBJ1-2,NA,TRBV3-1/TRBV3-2,CASSYPGQGYYGYTF,TGTGCCAGCAGCTATCCGGGACAGGGATACTATGGCTACACCTTC
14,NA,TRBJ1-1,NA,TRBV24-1,CATSDGGVNTEAFF,TGTGCCACCAGTGATGGGGGGGTTAACACTGAAGCTTTCTTT
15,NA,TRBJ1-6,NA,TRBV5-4,CASSLGLPGTSPLHF,TGTGCCAGCAGCTTGGGACTACCTGGAACTTCACCCCTCCACTTT
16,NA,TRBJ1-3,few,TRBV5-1,CASSPARILSGNTIYF,TGCGCCAGCAGCCCCGCTCGGATCCTCTCTGGAAACACCATATATTTT
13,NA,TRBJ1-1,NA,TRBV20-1,CSASGQPNTEAFF,TGCAGTGCTAGTGGACAGCCCAACACTGAAGCTTTCTTT
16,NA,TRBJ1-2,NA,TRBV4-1,CASSHVQASWGYGYTF,TGCGCCAGCAGCCACGTACAGGCTTCGTGGGGGTATGGCTACACCTTC
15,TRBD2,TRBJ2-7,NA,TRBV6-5,CASSPRLAGVSEQYF,TGTGCCAGCAGTCCCCGACTAGCGGGAGTCAGCGAGCAGTACTTC
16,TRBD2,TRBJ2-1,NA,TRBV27,CASSSPSGRAINEQFF,TGTGCCAGCAGTTCCCCGAGCGGGAGGGCCATAAATGAGCAGTTCTTC
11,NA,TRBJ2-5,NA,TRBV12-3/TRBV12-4,CASSMGGTQYF,TGTGCCAGCAGCATGGGGGGGACCCAGTACTTC
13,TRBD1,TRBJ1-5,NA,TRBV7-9,CASGGQGDQPQHF,TGTGCCAGCGGGGGACAGGGGGATCAGCCCCAGCATTTT
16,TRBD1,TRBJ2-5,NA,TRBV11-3,CASSDAWDRGRETQYF,TGTGCCAGCAGCGACGCCTGGGACAGGGGGCGGGAGACCCAGTACTTC
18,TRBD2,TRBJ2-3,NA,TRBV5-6,CASSLVASGGAGLDTQYF,TGTGCCAGCAGCTTGGTAGCTAGCGGGGGCGCAGGGTTAGATACGCAGTATTTT
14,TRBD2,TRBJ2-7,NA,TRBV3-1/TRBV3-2,CASTPMRGTYEQYF,TGTGCCAGCACCCCAATGCGGGGGACCTACGAGCAGTACTTC
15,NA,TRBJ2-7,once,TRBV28,CASSTTGPSTHEQYF,TGTGCCAGCAGTACCACGGGTCCCTCGACCCACGAGCAGTACTTC
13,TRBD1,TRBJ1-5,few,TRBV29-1,CSVRQGEHQPQHF,TGCAGCGTTAGACAGGGGGAACACCAGCCCCAGCATTTT
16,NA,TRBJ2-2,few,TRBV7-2,CASSLWGGANTGELFF,TGTGCCAGCAGCTTATGGGGGGGGGCTAACACCGGGGAGCTGTTTTTT
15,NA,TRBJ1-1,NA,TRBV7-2,CASSLKRTVNTEAFF,TGTGCCAGCAGCTTAAAGCGGACAGTGAACACTGAAGCTTTCTTT
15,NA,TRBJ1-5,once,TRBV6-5,CASSSGHLLNQPQHF,TGTGCCAGCTCCTCAGGGCACCTACTCAATCAGCCCCAGCATTTT
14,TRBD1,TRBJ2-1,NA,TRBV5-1,CASSPRQGNNEQFF,TGCGCCAGCAGCCCTAGACAGGGTAACAATGAGCAGTTCTTC
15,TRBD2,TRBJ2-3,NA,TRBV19,CASSITGGATDTQYF,TGTGCCAGTAGTATCACGGGGGGGGCCACAGATACGCAGTATTTT
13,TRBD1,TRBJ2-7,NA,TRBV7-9,CASSQTGGYEQYF,TGTGCCAGCAGCCAAACAGGGGGCTACGAGCAGTACTTC
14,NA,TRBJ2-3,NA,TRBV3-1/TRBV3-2,CASSHSGPTDTQYF,TGTGCCAGCAGCCATAGCGGACCCACAGATACGCAGTATTTT
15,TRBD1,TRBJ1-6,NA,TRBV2,CASSDWTGGNSPLHF,TGTGCCAGCAGTGATTGGACAGGGGGTAATTCACCCCTCCACTTT
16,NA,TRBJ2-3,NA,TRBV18,CASSPPGRGRADTQYF,TGTGCCAGCTCACCACCAGGCAGGGGCCGGGCAGATACGCAGTATTTT
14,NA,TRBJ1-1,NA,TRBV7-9,CASSLDRVNTEAFF,TGTGCCAGCAGCTTAGACAGGGTGAACACTGAAGCTTTCTTT
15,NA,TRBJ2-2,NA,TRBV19,CASSTSRVNTGELFF,TGTGCCAGTAGTACCTCAAGGGTGAACACCGGGGAGCTGTTTTTT